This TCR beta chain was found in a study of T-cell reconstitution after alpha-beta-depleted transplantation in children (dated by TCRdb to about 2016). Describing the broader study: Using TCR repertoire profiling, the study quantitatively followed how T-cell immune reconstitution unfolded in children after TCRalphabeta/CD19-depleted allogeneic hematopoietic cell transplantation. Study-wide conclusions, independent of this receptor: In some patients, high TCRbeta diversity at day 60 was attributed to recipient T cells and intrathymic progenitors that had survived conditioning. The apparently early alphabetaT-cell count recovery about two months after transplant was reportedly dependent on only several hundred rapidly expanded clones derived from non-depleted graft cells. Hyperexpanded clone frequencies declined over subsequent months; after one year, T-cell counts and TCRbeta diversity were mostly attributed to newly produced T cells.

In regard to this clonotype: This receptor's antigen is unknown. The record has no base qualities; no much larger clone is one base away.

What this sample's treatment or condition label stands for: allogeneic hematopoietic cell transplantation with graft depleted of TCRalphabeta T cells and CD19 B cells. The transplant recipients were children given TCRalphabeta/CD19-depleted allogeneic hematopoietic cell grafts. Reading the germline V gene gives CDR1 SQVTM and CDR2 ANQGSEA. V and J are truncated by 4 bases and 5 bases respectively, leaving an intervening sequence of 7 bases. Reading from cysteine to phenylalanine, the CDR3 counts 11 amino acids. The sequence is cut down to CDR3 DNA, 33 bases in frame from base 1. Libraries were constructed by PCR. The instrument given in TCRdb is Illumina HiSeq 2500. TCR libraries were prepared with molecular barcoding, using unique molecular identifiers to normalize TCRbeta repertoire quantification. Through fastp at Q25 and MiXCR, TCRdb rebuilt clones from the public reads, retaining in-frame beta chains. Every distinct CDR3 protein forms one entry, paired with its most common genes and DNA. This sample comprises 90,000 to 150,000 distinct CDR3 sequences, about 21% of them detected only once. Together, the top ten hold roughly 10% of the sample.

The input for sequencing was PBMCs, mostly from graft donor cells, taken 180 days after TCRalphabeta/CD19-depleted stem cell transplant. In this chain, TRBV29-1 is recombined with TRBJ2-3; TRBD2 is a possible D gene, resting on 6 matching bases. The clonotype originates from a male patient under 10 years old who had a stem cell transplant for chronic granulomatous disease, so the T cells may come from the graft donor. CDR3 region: CSVGGEDTQYF. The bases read TGCAGCGTTGGGGGGGAAGATACGCAGTATTTT.